Each of the 14 T cell receptor beta chains below was sequenced from the same sample in a study of T cells in tumors after PD-1 blockade. Here immunoSEQ multiplex PCR was the method, and the copy in TCRdb shows in-frame clones only, minus some. This sample has more than 20,000 clones, with around four fifths found just once. The source material was PBMCs, sampled before anti-PD-1 treatment. The receptor set was obtained from a human donor with basal cell carcinoma.

This chain connects TRBV4-3 to TRBJ2-1; 8 bases align to TRBD1. The CDR3 runs 13 residues. CDR1 is LGHNA and CDR2 is YSLEER in the germline V gene. V trimming: 3 bases; J trimming: 10 bases; junction bases outside the gene matches: 5. CDR3 sequence (DNA): TGCGCCAGCAGCCACGGACAGGGCCGGGAGCAGTTCTTC. This sequence encodes CASSHGQGREQFF.

The rearrangement joins TRBV4-3 to TRBJ2-7, with 9 bases aligning to TRBD2. From germline, CDR1 is LGHNA and CDR2 YSLEER. V was clipped by 2 bases and J by 4 bases; unmatched bases: 6. This CDR3 contains 15 residues. In nucleotides, the CDR3 is TGCGCCAGCAGCCAAAGGCGGGGGGGCTCGTACGAGCAGTACTTC. Translated, it gives CASSQRRGGSYEQYF.

The chain recombines TRBV18 with TRBJ1-6; 8 bases align to TRBD1. The V and J ends lost 1 base and 7 bases, in that order; junction bases with no gene match: 3. Germline V gene sequence: CDR1 KGHSH, CDR2 LQKENI. The CDR3 has 15 amino acids. CDR3 in amino acids: CASSPRDRINSPLHF. DNA of the CDR3: TGTGCCAGCTCACCACGGGACAGGATAAATTCACCCCTCCACTTT.

The chain links TRBV4-1 to TRBJ2-1; D ambiguous. Germline V gene data show CDR1 as MGHRA and CDR2 as YSYEKL. V lost 0 bases to trimming and J lost 0 bases, with 9 bases between them. This CDR3 spans 16 amino acids. The CDR3 sequence is CASSQDQASSYNEQFF. The CDR3 DNA sequence: TGCGCCAGCAGCCAAGATCAGGCCAGCTCCTACAATGAGCAGTTCTTC.

This chain links TRBV5-5 with TRBJ2-1; D gene unclear. Germline lookup yields CDR1 SGHKS and CDR2 YYEKEE (reference sequence). The CDR3 has 13 residues. V lost 0 bases, J lost 6 bases, and 7 bases lay in between. CDR3 sequence: CASSLGASNEQFF. The CDR3 coding sequence is TGTGCCAGCAGCTTGGGGGCTAGCAATGAGCAGTTCTTC. Filled out from reference TRBV5-5 and TRBJ2-1, the complete variable domain reads DAGVTQSPTHLIKTRGQQVTLRCSPISGHKSVSWYQQVLGQGPQFIFQYYEKEERGRGNFPDRFSARQFPNYSSELNVNALLLGDSALYLCASSLGASNEQFFGPGTRLTVL.

The V and J genes are TRBV6-5 and TRBJ2-7, with 10 bases lining up with TRBD2. The CDR3 totals 15 residues. Trimming at V came to 6 bases and at J to 2 bases, leaving 7 bases not matched to a gene. The V gene's germline CDR1 is MNHEY and CDR2 SVGAGI. The DNA of the CDR3 is TGTGCCAGCAGCCCGGGACTAGCGTTAGCCTACGAGCAGTACTTC. Translating it yields CASSPGLALAYEQYF.

This chain uses TRBV18 with TRBJ2-5; no clear D. This CDR3 has 14 amino acids. Germline V gives CDR1 KGHSH, CDR2 LQKENI. V was shortened by 5 bases and J by 3 bases, with 13 bases between the two germline ends. In DNA, the CDR3 is TGTGCCAGCTCAACCGGACGGCAGAAAGAGACCCAGTACTTC. This translates into CASSTGRQKETQYF.

This clone was counted between two and nine times. The J gene is TRBJ2-5, the V gene TRBV19; unclear D gene. Germline assignment: CDR1 LNHDA and CDR2 SQIVND (reference sequence). The CDR3 contains 13 residues. V was pared by 3 bases and J by 1 base, with 6 bases between. CDR3 region: CASSIVVQETQYF. CDR3 DNA sequence: TGTGCCAGTAGTATTGTGGTCCAAGAGACCCAGTACTTC.

The chain links TRBV7-3 to TRBJ2-2; D is perhaps TRBD1 or TRBD2 (5 bases each). The CDR3 covers 16 residues. In germline, CDR1 is SGHTA, CDR2 FQGTGA. V was trimmed by 6 bases and J by 0 bases, leaving 14 bases between them. The CDR3, as DNA: TGTGCCAGCAGTGCCCGGGGACCCTCGAACACCGGGGAGCTGTTTTTT. Encoded protein: CASSARGPSNTGELFF.

This clone was recorded only once. This chain links TRBV19 with TRBJ2-5; TRBD1 aligns across 10 bases. The CDR3 has 19 amino acids. Germline V CDR1 and CDR2: LNHDA, SQIVND (reference sequence). The V and J ends lost 3 bases and 2 bases, in that order; junction bases with no gene match: 15. In DNA form, the CDR3 reads TGTGCCAGTAGTATGTCCGTCGGGCTCCGGACAGGGGGACAAGAGACCCAGTACTTC. Amino acid sequence: CASSMSVGLRTGGQETQYF.

The V gene is TRBV4-2, the J gene TRBJ2-3; 13 bases align to TRBD2. This CDR3 region has 18 residues. The junction had 11 bases not matched to a gene; V was cut back by 3 bases and J by 5 bases. The germline gives CDR1 LGHNA, CDR2 YNFKEQ. Here the CDR3 DNA reads TGTGCCAGCAGCCAGGCACCCGGGACTAGCGGGGATGAAGATACGCAGTATTTT. It yields the protein CASSQAPGTSGDEDTQYF.

This clone was recorded once. The rearrangement joins TRBV19 to TRBJ2-2; D gene unclear. Germline-derived CDR1 and CDR2 are LNHDA and SQIVND (reference sequence). Trimming removed 7 bases from V and 0 bases from J, with 9 bases in between. This CDR3 has 14 residues. The DNA of the CDR3 is TGTGCCAGTAATGCTGGGACGAACACCGGGGAGCTGTTTTTT. This codes for CASNAGTNTGELFF.

This rearrangement joins TRBV28 to TRBJ2-1; D might be TRBD1 (7 bases). V was trimmed by 6 bases and J by 3 bases, leaving 15 bases between them. The CDR3 is 15 amino acids. Germline CDR1 is MDHEN and CDR2 is SYDVKM. For the CDR3, the DNA is TGTGCCAGCAGCAGGGCGGGACAGATCTACAATGAGCAGTTCTTC. It encodes CASSRAGQIYNEQFF.

By frequency in the sample, this clone is medium-sized (0.01 to 0.1%). This chain connects TRBV10-1 to TRBJ2-1; D might be TRBD1 (5 bases). The V end lost 2 bases, the J end lost 0 bases, and 5 bases lay between the germline ends. The CDR3 extends over 14 amino acids. Per germline, CDR1 WNHNN and CDR2 SYGVQD (reference sequence). This CDR3 is CASSEDSSYNEQFF. The CDR3 DNA sequence: TGCGCCAGCAGTGAGGACAGCTCCTACAATGAGCAGTTCTTC.